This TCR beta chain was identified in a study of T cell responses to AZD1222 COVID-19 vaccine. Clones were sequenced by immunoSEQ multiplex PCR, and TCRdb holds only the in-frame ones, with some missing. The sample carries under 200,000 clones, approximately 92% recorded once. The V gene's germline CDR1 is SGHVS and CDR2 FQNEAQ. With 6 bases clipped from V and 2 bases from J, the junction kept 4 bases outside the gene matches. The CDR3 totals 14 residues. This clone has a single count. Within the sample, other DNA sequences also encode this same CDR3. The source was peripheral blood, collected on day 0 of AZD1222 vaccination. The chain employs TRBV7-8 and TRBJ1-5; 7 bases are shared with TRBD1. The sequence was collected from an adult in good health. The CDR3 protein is CASSQGTGNQPQHF. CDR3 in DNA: TGTGCCAGCAGTCAGGGGACAGGCAATCAGCCCCAGCATTTT.